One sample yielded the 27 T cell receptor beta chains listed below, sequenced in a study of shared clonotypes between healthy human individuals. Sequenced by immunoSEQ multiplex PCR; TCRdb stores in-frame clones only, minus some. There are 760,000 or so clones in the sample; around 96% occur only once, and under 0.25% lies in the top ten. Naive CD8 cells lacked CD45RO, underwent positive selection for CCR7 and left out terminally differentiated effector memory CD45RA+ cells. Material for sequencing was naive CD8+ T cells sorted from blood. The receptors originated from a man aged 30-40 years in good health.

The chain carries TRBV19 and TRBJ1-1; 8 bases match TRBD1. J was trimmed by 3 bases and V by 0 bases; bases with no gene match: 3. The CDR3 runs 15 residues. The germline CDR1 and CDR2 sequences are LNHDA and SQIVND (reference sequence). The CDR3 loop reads CASSIEPGGYTEAFF. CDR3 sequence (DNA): TGTGCCAGTAGTATAGAGCCAGGGGGCTACACTGAAGCTTTCTTT.

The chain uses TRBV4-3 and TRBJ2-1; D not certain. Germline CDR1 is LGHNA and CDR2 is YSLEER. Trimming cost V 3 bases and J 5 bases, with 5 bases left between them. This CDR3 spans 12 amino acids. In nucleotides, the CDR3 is TGCGCCAGCAGCCATCTTAACAATGAGCAGTTCTTC. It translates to CASSHLNNEQFF.

CDR3 sequence: CASSPRPDTYTEAFF. DNA for the CDR3: TGTGCCAGCAGCCCCAGACCTGACACGTACACTGAAGCTTTCTTT. The V call is TRBV7-3, the J call TRBJ1-1; D unresolved. Germline CDR1 is SGHTA and CDR2 is FQGTGA. The CDR3 spans 15 residues. With 5 bases removed from V and 3 bases from J, the gap between germline ends came to 16 bases. The entire variable domain, with the rest obtained from reference TRBV7-3 and TRBJ1-1, is as follows: GAGVSQTPSNKVTEKGKYVELRCDPISGHTALYWYRQSLGQGPEFLIYFQGTGAADDSGLPNDRFFAVRPEGSVSTLKIQRTERGDSAVYLCASSPRPDTYTEAFFGQGTRLTVV.

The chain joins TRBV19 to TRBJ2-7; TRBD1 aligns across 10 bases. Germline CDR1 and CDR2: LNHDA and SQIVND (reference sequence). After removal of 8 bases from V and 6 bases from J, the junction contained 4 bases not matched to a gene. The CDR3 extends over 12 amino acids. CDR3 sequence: CASGDRGLEQYF. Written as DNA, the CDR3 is TGTGCCAGTGGGGACAGGGGCCTCGAGCAGTACTTC.

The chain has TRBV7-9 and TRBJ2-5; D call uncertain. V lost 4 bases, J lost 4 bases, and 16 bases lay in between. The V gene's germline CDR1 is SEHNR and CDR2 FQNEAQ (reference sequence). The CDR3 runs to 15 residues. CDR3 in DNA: TGTGCCAGCAGCTCCTCCCTAGTAGGAAGAGAGACCCAGTACTTC. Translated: CASSSSLVGRETQYF.

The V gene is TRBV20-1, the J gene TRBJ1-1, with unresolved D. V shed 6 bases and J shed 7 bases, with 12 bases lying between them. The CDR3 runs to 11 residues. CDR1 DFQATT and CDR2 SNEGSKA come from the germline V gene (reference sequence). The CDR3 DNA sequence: TGCAGTGCGACCCGACGGGTTGAAGCTTTCTTT. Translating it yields CSATRRVEAFF.

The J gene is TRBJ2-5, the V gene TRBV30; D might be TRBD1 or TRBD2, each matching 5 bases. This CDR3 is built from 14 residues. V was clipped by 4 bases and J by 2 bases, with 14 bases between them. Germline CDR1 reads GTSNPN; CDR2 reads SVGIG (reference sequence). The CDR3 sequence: CAWKKGTEQETQYF. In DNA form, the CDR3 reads TGTGCCTGGAAAAAGGGGACGGAACAAGAGACCCAGTACTTC.

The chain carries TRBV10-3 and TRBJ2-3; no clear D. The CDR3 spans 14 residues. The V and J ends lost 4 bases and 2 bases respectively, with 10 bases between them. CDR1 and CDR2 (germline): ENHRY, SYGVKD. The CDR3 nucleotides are TGTGCCATCAGTGTTGTCAGATTCACAGATACGCAGTATTTT. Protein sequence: CAISVVRFTDTQYF.

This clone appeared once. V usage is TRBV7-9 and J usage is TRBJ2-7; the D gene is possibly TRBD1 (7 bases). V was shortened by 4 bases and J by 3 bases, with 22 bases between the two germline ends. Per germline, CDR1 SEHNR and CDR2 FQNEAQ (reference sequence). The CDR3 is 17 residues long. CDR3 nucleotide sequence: TGTGCCAGCAGCTCCATGGGCGCGGGACAGATCGACTACGAGCAGTACTTC. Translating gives CASSSMGAGQIDYEQYF.

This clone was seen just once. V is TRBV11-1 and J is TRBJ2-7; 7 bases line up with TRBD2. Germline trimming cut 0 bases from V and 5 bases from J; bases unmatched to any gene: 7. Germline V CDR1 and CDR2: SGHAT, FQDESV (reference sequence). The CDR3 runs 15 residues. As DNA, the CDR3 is TGTGCCAGCAGCTTAGCTGTCGGGAGGTCCGACGAGCAGTACTTC. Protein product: CASSLAVGRSDEQYF.

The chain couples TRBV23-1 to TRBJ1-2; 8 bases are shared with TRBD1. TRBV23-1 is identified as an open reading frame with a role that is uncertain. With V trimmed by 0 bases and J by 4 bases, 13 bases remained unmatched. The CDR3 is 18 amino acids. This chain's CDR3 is CASSQSVAGGAGRYGYTF. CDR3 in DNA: TGCGCCAGCAGTCAATCTGTGGCAGGGGGCGCCGGACGCTATGGCTACACCTTC.

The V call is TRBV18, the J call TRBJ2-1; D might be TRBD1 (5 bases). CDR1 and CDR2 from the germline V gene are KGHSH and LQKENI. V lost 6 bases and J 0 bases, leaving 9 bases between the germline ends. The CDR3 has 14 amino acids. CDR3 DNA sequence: TGTGCCAGCTCCTCCGGACACTCCTACAATGAGCAGTTCTTC. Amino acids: CASSSGHSYNEQFF.

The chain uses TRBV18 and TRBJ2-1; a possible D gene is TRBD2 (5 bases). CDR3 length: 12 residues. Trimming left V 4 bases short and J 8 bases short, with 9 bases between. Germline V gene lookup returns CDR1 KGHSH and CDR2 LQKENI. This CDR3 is CASSHELDEQFF. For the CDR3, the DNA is TGTGCCAGCTCACACGAACTAGATGAGCAGTTCTTC.

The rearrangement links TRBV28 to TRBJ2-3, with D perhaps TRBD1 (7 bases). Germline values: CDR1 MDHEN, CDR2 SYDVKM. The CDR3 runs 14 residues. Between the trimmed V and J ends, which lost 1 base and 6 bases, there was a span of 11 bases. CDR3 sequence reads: CASSLYPGGDTQYF. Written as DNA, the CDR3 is TGTGCCAGCAGTTTATACCCAGGGGGGGATACGCAGTATTTT.

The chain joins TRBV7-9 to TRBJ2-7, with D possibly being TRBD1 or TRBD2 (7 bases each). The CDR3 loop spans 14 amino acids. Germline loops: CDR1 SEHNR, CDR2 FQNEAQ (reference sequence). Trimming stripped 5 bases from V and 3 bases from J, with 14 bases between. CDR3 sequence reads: CASSIQGRGYEQYF. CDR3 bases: TGTGCCAGCAGCATACAGGGGAGGGGCTACGAGCAGTACTTC.

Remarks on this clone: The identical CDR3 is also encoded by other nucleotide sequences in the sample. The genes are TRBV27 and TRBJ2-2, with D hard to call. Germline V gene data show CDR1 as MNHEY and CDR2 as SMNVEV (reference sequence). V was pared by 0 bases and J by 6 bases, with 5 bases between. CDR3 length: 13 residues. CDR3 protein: CASSLSRSGELFF. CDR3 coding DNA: TGTGCCAGCAGTTTATCCAGGTCCGGGGAGCTGTTTTTT.

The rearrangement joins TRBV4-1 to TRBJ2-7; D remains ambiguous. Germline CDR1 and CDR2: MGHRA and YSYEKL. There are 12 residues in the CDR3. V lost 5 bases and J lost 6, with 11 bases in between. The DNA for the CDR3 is TGCGCCAGCAGCGGGCATAGTACCGAGCAGTACTTC. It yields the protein CASSGHSTEQYF.

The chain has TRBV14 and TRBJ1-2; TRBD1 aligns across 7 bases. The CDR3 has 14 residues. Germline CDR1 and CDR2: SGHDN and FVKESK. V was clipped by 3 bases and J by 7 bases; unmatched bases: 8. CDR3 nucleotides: TGTGCCAGCAGCCATAAGACAGGGACGCGTGGCTACACCTTC. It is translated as CASSHKTGTRGYTF.

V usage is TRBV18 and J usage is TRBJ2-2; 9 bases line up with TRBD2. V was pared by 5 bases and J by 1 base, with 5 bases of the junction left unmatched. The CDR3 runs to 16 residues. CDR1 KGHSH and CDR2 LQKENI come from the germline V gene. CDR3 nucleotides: TGTGCCAGCTCATCGACTAGCGGCAGGAACACCGGGGAGCTGTTTTTT. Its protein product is CASSSTSGRNTGELFF.

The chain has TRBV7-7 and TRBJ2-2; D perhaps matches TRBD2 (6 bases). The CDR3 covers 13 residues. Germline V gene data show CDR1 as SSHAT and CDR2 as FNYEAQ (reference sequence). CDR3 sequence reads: CASFSGATGELFF. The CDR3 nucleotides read TGTGCTAGCTTTAGCGGAGCCACCGGGGAGCTGTTTTTT.

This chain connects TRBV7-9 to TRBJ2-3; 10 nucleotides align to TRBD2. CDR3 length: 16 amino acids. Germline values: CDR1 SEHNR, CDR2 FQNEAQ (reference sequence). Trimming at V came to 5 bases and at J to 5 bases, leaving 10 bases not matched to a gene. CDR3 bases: TGTGCCAGCAGCGGACCGCGAGCGGGAGGGTTAGATACGCAGTATTTT. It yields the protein CASSGPRAGGLDTQYF.

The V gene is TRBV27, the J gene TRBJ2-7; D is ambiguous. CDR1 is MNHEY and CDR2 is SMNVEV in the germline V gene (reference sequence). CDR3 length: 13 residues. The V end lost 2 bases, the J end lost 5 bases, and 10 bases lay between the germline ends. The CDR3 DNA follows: TGTGCCAGCAGTTTAATCAGTTCGAACGAGCAGTACTTC. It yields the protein CASSLISSNEQYF.

The CDR3 nucleotides are TGCAGCGTTGAGATCTCGCGGGAGCAGTACTTC. The encoded protein is CSVEISREQYF. The rearrangement joins TRBV29-1 to TRBJ2-7; D gene uncertain. The V gene's germline CDR1 is SQVTM and CDR2 ANQGSEA. This CDR3 is 11 amino acids long. V shed 3 bases and J shed 7 bases, with 10 bases lying between them.

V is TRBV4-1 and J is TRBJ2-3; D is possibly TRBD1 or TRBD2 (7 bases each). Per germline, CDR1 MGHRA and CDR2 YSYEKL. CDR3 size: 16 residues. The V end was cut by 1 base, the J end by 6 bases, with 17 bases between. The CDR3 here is CASSQGLAETGDTQYF. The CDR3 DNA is TGCGCCAGCAGCCAAGGGCTAGCGGAGACAGGGGATACGCAGTATTTT.

CDR3 sequence (DNA): TGTGCCAGCAGCTTGGCCTTTGAAGGGCGGGAGACCCAGTACTTC. Protein sequence: CASSLAFEGRETQYF. The chain uses TRBV5-6 and TRBJ2-5; D remains unclear. This CDR3 is built from 15 residues. V was shortened by 0 bases and J by 5 bases, with 14 bases between the two germline ends. Germline loops: CDR1 SGHDT, CDR2 YYEEEE.

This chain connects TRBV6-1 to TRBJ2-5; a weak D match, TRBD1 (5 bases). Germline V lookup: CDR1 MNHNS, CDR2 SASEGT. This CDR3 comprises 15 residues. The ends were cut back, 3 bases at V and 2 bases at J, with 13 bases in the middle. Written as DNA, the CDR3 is TGTGCCAGCAGTGACTCAGGGTCCCGACAAGAGACCCAGTACTTC. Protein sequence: CASSDSGSRQETQYF.

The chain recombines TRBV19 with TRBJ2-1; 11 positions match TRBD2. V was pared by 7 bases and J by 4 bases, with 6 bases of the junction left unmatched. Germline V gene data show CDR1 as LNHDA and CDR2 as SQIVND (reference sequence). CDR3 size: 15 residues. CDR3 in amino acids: CASKVLAGEYNEQFF. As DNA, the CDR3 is TGTGCCAGTAAAGTACTAGCGGGAGAGTACAATGAGCAGTTCTTC.